A selection of T cell receptor beta chains follows, all from one sample in a study of tumor-infiltrating lymphocytes in primary liver carcinoma. One entry per CDR3 protein, called by TCRdb with MiXCR from the multiplex PCR reads. The data contain 100,000 to 150,000 distinct CDR3 sequences, under 65% of them seen just once; the ten biggest clones take up more than 7%. Sequences were obtained from liver tumor tissue from sampling region 3. The receptors originated from a woman in her sixties with primary liver carcinoma and hepatitis B virus infection. Both conserved end residues are part of each CDR3. A D gene is named only where the DNA matches it firmly. Some rows mark clone size as missing; the rest say once, few, many or name a class of expanded clone.

-,TRBV11-3,TRBJ2-7,15,-,CASSFSTRDGYERYF,TGTGCCAGCAGCTTCTCCACCCGGGACGGCTACGAGCGGTACTTC
-,TRBV12-3/TRBV12-4,TRBJ2-3,14,TRBD2,CANSNQREGDTQYF,TGTGCCAACAGTAATCAGCGGGAGGGAGATACGCAGTATTTC
many,TRBV29-1,TRBJ2-7,13,-,CSVGDAGKIAQYF,TGCAGCGTGGGGGATGCGGGGAAGATCGCGCAGTACTTC
-,TRBV6-5,TRBJ2-2,16,TRBD2,CASSFGASGSSGELLF,TGTGCCAGCAGTTTCGGAGCTAGCGGGTCCTCCGGGGAGCTGTTATTT
-,TRBV12-5,TRBJ2-2,15,-,CASGQGRINTGELFF,TGTGCTAGTGGCCAGGGCAGAATTAACACCGGGGAGCTGTTTTTT
many,TRBV10-3,TRBJ1-5,13,-,CAINSGENQPQHF,TGTGCCATCAACTCGGGGGAGAATCAGCCCCAGCATTTT
many,TRBV6-1,TRBJ1-2,13,-,CASSKISYYGYTF,TGTGCCAGCAGCAAAATCAGTTACTATGGCTACACCTTC
-,TRBV11-2,TRBJ2-1,17,-,CTSSLRPGQRFYNEQLF,TGTACTAGCAGCTTACGACCGGGACAGAGATTCTACAATGAGCAGCTCTTC
few,TRBV2,TRBJ2-7,14,TRBD2,CASSGTSAAYEQYF,TGTGCCAGCAGCGGGACTAGCGCCGCCTACGAGCAGTACTTC
many,TRBV12-3/TRBV12-4,TRBJ2-2,12,-,CASSSGAGELFF,TGTGCCAGCAGTTCAGGGGCCGGGGAGCTGTTTTTT
-,TRBV6-1,TRBJ1-1,16,TRBD1,CTSSEGVSGQGGEAFF,TGTACCAGCAGTGAGGGAGTCAGCGGACAGGGAGGTGAAGCTTTCTTT
-,TRBV11-3,TRBJ2-2,17,TRBD2,CASTLGRLAGNTGELFF,TGTGCCAGCACCTTAGGCAGGCTAGCGGGAAACACTGGGGAGCTGTTTTTC
-,TRBV7-8,TRBJ2-7,17,-,CVSSARPGNSISGEQYF,TGTGTCAGCAGCGCGAGACCTGGGAATAGCATCTCAGGCGAGCAGTACTTC
once,TRBV12-3/TRBV12-4,TRBJ2-3,17,-,CASSPRPQTVDTDTQYF,TGTGCCAGCAGTCCGCGCCCCCAGACAGTGGACACAGATACGCAGTATTTT
medium-sized,TRBV11-2,TRBJ1-5,13,-,CASSLGRGQPQHF,TGTGCCAGCAGCTTAGGCAGGGGTCAGCCCCAGCATTTT
-,TRBV5-5,TRBJ1-2,14,-,CASSARGGSYGYTF,TGTGCCAGCAGCGCTCGGGGGGGCAGCTATGGCTACACCTTC
-,TRBV28,TRBJ2-7,17,TRBD2,CASRKITIAGGFYEQYF,TGTGCCAGCAGAAAGATAACCATAGCGGGAGGTTTCTACGAGCAGTACTTC
-,TRBV4-1,TRBJ2-5,15,-,CASSQGNMDQETQYF,TGCGCCAGCAGCCAAGGGAACATGGACCAAGAGACCCAGTACTTC
-,TRBV12-3/TRBV12-4,TRBJ1-1,15,-,CASNRRTEGNTEAFF,TGTGCCAGCAATCGAAGAACAGAGGGCAACACTGAAGCTTTCTTT
-,TRBV7-3,TRBJ2-7,14,-,CASSLGAGSYEEYF,TGTGCCAGCAGCTTAGGAGCAGGCTCCTACGAGGAGTACTTC
-,TRBV11-2,TRBJ2-7,13,-,CANSFWGPYEQYF,TGTGCCAACAGCTTTTGGGGGCCCTACGAGCAGTACTTC
-,TRBV12-5,TRBJ2-3,15,-,CANGLVEPGQNTQYF,TGTGCTAATGGTTTGGTAGAGCCAGGGCAAAATACGCAATATTTT
-,TRBV7-9,TRBJ2-6,14,-,CASSLVAEANVLTF,TGTGCCAGCAGTCTGGTGGCGGAGGCCAACGTCCTGACTTTC
once,TRBV11-3,TRBJ2-2,15,TRBD1,CASSSGTGTTGGLFF,TGTGCCAGCAGCTCAGGGACAGGGACCACCGGGGGGCTGTTTTTT
-,TRBV20-1,TRBJ1-6,14,TRBD1,CSASRGGDSSPLHF,TGCAGTGCTTCGAGAGGGGGCGATAGTTCACCCCTCCACTTT
-,TRBV27,TRBJ2-7,16,TRBD2,CASRPIAGGVSYEQYF,TGTGCCAGCAGGCCTATAGCGGGAGGGGTCTCCTACGAGCAGTACTTC
-,TRBV12-3/TRBV12-4,TRBJ2-2,16,TRBD2,CTSSPNGGRLGGELFF,TGTACCAGCAGTCCCAACGGCGGGAGACTGGGCGGGGAGCTGTTTTTT
many,TRBV20-1,TRBJ2-1,13,-,CSARDSLAEEQFF,TGCAGTGCTAGAGACTCTCTGGCGGAAGAGCAGTTCTTC
-,TRBV7-9,TRBJ1-1,14,-,CASSLDGGGTEAFF,TGTGCCAGCAGCTTAGACGGGGGTGGCACTGAAGCTTTCTTT
-,TRBV28,TRBJ1-5,17,TRBD1,CASRDSLRTGGDQPQHF,TGTGCCAGCAGGGACTCCCTTCGGACAGGGGGGGATCAGCCCCAGCATTTT
few,TRBV11-2,TRBJ2-7,14,-,CARGPTRQTYEQYF,TGTGCCAGGGGCCCCACACGACAGACCTACGAGCAGTACTTC
few,TRBV4-2,TRBJ1-6,16,TRBD1,CASSQDGQGHNSPLHF,TGTGCCAGCAGCCAAGACGGACAGGGACATAATTCACCCCTCCACTTT
-,TRBV10-3,TRBJ2-3,17,-,CAISEFRLQAERDTQYF,TGTGCCATCAGTGAGTTCCGCTTGCAAGCGGAACGAGATACACAGTATTTT
-,TRBV11-2,TRBJ2-2,16,-,CASNDERNTNTGELFF,TGTGCCAGTAACGACGAACGCAACACGAACACCGGGGAGCTGTTTTTT
-,TRBV5-1,TRBJ2-4,14,-,CASSLGQAKNIQYF,TGCGCCAGCAGCTTGGGACAGGCCAAAAACATTCAGTACTTC
-,TRBV11-2,TRBJ2-7,15,-,CASSPLNAATYEQYF,TGTGCCAGCAGTCCACTTAACGCTGCAACCTACGAGCAGTACTTC
once,TRBV7-9,TRBJ2-5,12,-,CASSLASENQYF,TGTGCCAGCAGCTTAGCGTCTGAGAACCAGTACTTC
few,TRBV11-2,TRBJ2-7,15,-,CASSLHLSPSYEQYF,TGTGCCAGCAGCTTACACTTATCACCCTCCTACGAGCAGTACTTC
many,TRBV10-3,TRBJ1-6,16,-,CAISVRGNSYNSPLHF,TGTGCCATCAGTGTTCGCGGGAATTCCTATAATTCACCCCTCCACTTT
many,TRBV6-1,TRBJ2-3,14,-,CASSRERATDTQYF,TGTGCCAGCAGTCGTGAGCGGGCGACAGATACGCAGTATTTT
-,TRBV11-3,TRBJ2-4,16,-,CASSSPSDRAENIQYF,TGTGCCAGCAGCTCCCCTTCAGACAGAGCCGAAAACATTCAGTACTTC
-,TRBV19,TRBJ2-1,15,-,CASNLEAASYNEQFF,TGTGCCAGTAACCTCGAGGCCGCGTCCTACAATGAGCAGTTCTTC
-,TRBV7-9,TRBJ1-2,15,-,CASSSTTATGYGHTF,TGTGCCAGCAGCTCAACGACGGCTACGGGGTATGGCCACACCTTC
-,TRBV25-1,TRBJ2-5,16,TRBD1,CASSEIGNRGRETQHF,TGTGCCAGCAGTGAAATAGGGAACAGGGGAAGGGAGACCCAGCACTTC
many,TRBV6-1,TRBJ1-2,14,-,CASSEGSRVYGYTF,TGTGCCAGCAGTGAAGGCTCCAGGGTCTATGGCTACACCTTC
-,TRBV5-6,TRBJ2-7,17,-,CASSRPFSREPSYERYF,TGTGCCAGCAGCCGGCCCTTTTCCCGGGAGCCCTCCTACGAGCGGTACTTT
-,TRBV11-1,TRBJ1-4,13,TRBD1,CASTRGTNEKLFF,TGTGCTAGCACCAGGGGGACTAATGAAAAACTGTTTTTT
-,TRBV29-1,TRBJ1-5,13,-,CSVAGNSNQPQHF,TGCAGTGTTGCCGGGAATAGCAATCAGCCCCAGCATTTT
many,TRBV6-2/TRBV6-3,TRBJ2-1,14,-,CASSYSNGIGEQFF,TGTGCCAGCAGTTACTCTAACGGGATAGGTGAGCAGTTCTTC
-,TRBV6-5,TRBJ2-1,16,-,CASSYPASAGEREQFF,TGTGCCAGCAGTTACCCTGCTAGCGCCGGGGAGAGAGAGCAGTTCTTC
many,TRBV4-1,TRBJ1-4,17,-,CASSQDNGAHRVEKLFF,TGCGCCAGCAGCCAAGATAATGGGGCCCACAGGGTTGAAAAACTGTTTTTT
-,TRBV29-1,TRBJ2-3,11,TRBD1,CSVSDRGRMYF,TGCAGCGTGTCGGACAGGGGGAGAATGTATTTT
-,TRBV11-2,TRBJ2-2,16,-,CTSSDGRNTNTGVLFF,TGTACCAGCAGTGACGGACGCAACACGAACACCGGGGTGCTGTTTTTT
-,TRBV19,TRBJ1-4,12,-,CASIARNEKLFF,TGTGCCAGTATAGCGAGAAATGAAAAACTGTTTTTT
few,TRBV11-3,TRBJ2-1,13,-,CAGSAGGYNEQFF,TGTGCCGGCAGTGCCGGGGGTTACAATGAGCAATTCTTC
-,TRBV9,TRBJ2-5,12,TRBD1,CASSRQGETQYF,TGTGCCAGCAGTCGACAGGGGGAGACCCAGTACTTC
many,TRBV6-4,TRBJ2-6,17,TRBD2,CASSDSPGGSGANVLTF,TGTGCCAGCAGTGACTCACCCGGGGGGTCTGGGGCCAACGTCCTGACTTTC
many,TRBV30,TRBJ2-1,15,TRBD1,CAWKIPGQGNNEQFF,TGTGCCTGGAAAATCCCGGGACAGGGGAACAATGAGCAGTTCTTC
-,TRBV11-2,TRBJ2-5,12,-,CASTRTQETQYF,TGTGCCAGCACCCGGACACAAGAGACCCAGTACTTC